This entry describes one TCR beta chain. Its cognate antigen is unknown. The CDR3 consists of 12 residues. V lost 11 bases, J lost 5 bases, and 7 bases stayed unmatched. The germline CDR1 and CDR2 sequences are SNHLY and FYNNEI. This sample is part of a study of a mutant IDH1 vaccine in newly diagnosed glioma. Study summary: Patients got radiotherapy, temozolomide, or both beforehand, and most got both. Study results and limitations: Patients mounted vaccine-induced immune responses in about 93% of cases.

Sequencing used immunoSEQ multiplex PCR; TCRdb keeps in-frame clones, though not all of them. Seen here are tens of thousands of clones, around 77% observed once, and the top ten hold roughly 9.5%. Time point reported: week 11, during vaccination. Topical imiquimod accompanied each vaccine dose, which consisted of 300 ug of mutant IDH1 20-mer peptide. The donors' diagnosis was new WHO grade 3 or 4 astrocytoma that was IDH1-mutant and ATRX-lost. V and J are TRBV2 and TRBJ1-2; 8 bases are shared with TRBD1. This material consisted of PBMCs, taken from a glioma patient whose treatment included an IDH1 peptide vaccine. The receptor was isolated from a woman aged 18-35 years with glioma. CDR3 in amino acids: CAGLGQEYGYTF. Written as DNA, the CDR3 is TGTGCCGGATTGGGACAGGAGTATGGCTACACCTTC.